This T cell receptor beta chain was captured in a study of human T cells and chemical hapten exposure. General study points: It should be noted that donors had alopecia, so their immune response may differ from healthy people's.

The time point is: patch test 2, 6 weeks after DPC sensitization. As for treatment: therapeutic diphenylcyclopropenone sensitization with weekly scalp DPC. Alopecia patients between 18 and 70 years old and suitable for DPC were used as donors. From whole blood left unfractionated, total RNA was extracted. The library gave individual cDNA molecules unique molecular identifiers. TCRdb itself ran the RACE reads through MiXCR, one entry per CDR3 protein. The sample lists tens of thousands of distinct CDR3 sequences, around 10% seen once, with approximately 6.3% in the top ten. This clonotype was counted ten times or more. What it binds is not known. The CDR3 runs to 13 residues. Germline assignment: CDR1 LGHNA and CDR2 YSLEER. Trimming shortened V by 3 bases and J by 5 bases, and 11 bases separated the two germline ends.

Sequenced material: whole blood, taken in connection with sensitization to the hapten diphenylcyclopropenone (DPC). V and J are TRBV4-3 and TRBJ2-7; a weak D match, TRBD1 (6 bases). The TCR originated in a man in his thirties or forties with alopecia areata. Some clones in this sample may be carry-over from other donors' samples. CDR3 sequence reads: CASSHSQGNEQYF. DNA of the CDR3: TGCGCCAGCAGCCATTCTCAGGGGAACGAGCAGTACTTC.